These 22 T cell receptor beta chains were all obtained from the same sample, sequenced in a study of T cells in Graves' hyperthyroidism and ophthalmopathy. The source material, RNA transcripts, was used to amplify TCR beta CDR3 regions. Carried out on the TCR CDR3, a first-round RT-PCR used the HTBI primer set. Using its own MiXCR run on the multiplex PCR reads, TCRdb lists one record per CDR3 protein. Of around 580,000 distinct CDR3 sequences listed, 46% are singletons. Material: peripheral blood or thyroid tissue (not recorded which). These receptors were taken from a woman between 18 and 29 years old with Graves' hyperthyroidism.

This clonotype came up many times. The CDR3 bases are TGTGCCAGCAGCCCGGTTGGGGCCCAAGAGACCCAGTACTTC. This sequence encodes CASSPVGAQETQYF. The chain recombines TRBV5-6 with TRBJ2-5; the D gene is possibly TRBD1 (5 bases). Germline V gene lookup returns CDR1 SGHDT and CDR2 YYEEEE. This CDR3 comprises 14 residues. Trimming stripped 4 bases from V and 1 base from J, with 11 bases between.

This chain joins TRBV5-1 and TRBJ2-7; unclear D gene. CDR1 and CDR2 from the germline V gene are SGHRS and YFSETQ. The CDR3 sequence is 12 residues long. V shed 0 bases and J shed 7 bases, with 8 bases lying between them. CDR3 in DNA: TGCGCCAGCAGCTTGGGTCCTACTGAGCAGTACTTC. It translates to CASSLGPTEQYF.

This clonotype has just a few counts. The chain employs TRBV6-5 and TRBJ2-5; no definite D call. The V gene lost 2 bases and the J gene lost 1 base, with 8 bases spanning the gap. CDR1 is MNHEY, CDR2 SVGAGI, per germline. There are 14 residues in the CDR3. CDR3 coding DNA: TGTGCCAGCAGTTACGGGCCGGGCCAAGAGACCCAGTACTTC. Translated: CASSYGPGQETQYF.

The V and J genes are TRBV5-5 and TRBJ1-2; TRBD1 might be the D (6 bases). The CDR3 runs to 17 residues. Trimming pared 4 bases from V and 0 bases from J, leaving 19 bases between. Germline V gives CDR1 SGHKS, CDR2 YYEKEE (reference sequence). The CDR3 region has the DNA TGTGCCAGCAGCGTCTCTGGATGGGGGGCGTCTAACTATGGCTACACCTTC. Residues: CASSVSGWGASNYGYTF.

This clonotype was detected a few times. The genes are TRBV20-1 and TRBJ2-3; the match to TRBD2 covers 9 bases. The CDR3 spans 14 residues. CDR1 is DFQATT and CDR2 is SNEGSKA in the germline V gene (reference sequence). The V segment lost 6 bases and the J segment 2 bases; nucleotides outside the gene matches: 6. This chain's CDR3 is CSASLAGITDTQYF. The CDR3 DNA follows: TGCAGTGCCAGCCTAGCGGGGATCACAGATACGCAGTATTTT.

V and J are TRBV7-2 and TRBJ1-3; possible D gene TRBD1, 6 bases. The CDR3 is 13 amino acids. Trimming cost V 5 bases and J 4 bases, with 9 bases left between them. CDR1 SGHTA and CDR2 FQGNSA come from the germline V gene. The CDR3: CASSDDRGNTIYF. The CDR3 nucleotides are TGTGCCAGCAGCGACGACAGGGGAAACACCATATATTTT.

Comments on this clonotype: With a much larger clone just one base away, this may be a read error. The rearrangement uses TRBV12-5 and TRBJ1-1; D may be TRBD1 (5 bases). CDR1 LGHNT and CDR2 FRNRAP come from the germline V gene. Trimming shortened V by 2 bases and J by 12 bases, and 13 bases separated the two germline ends. CDR3 length equals 12 residues. In DNA, the CDR3 is TGTGCTAGTGGTTTGTGGGGGAGCGTGTCTTTCTTT. Translated, it gives CASGLWGSVSFF.

The chain couples TRBV12-3 or TRBV12-4 to TRBJ1-2; perhaps TRBD1 as D (6 bases). The CDR3 is made up of 15 amino acids. V lost 6 bases, J lost 8 bases, and 22 bases lay in between. The chain's CDR3 is CASRWTEEGFWGYTF. The CDR3 DNA follows: TGTGCCAGCAGATGGACAGAGGAGGGGTTTTGGGGCTACACCTTC.

Notes on this clonotype: This sequence may be a read error, since a much larger clone differs from it by one base. This rearrangement joins TRBV5-1 to TRBJ2-7, with a tentative D call TRBD2 (5 bases). Germline V lookup: CDR1 SGHRS, CDR2 YFSETQ. This CDR3 region has 14 residues. Trimming removed 4 bases from V and 1 base from J, with 12 bases in between. Here the CDR3 DNA reads TGCGCCAGCAGCGTGGACGGGAAATCCTACGAGCAGTACTTC. Translated: CASSVDGKSYEQYF.

At least ten counts were recorded for this clonotype. The chain links TRBV29-1 to TRBJ2-7, with D perhaps TRBD2 (6 bases). This CDR3 has 14 amino acids. Germline CDR1 is SQVTM and CDR2 is ANQGSEA. The V end was cut by 4 bases, the J end by 2 bases, with 15 bases between. The CDR3 region is CSVAPTSRPYEQYF. In DNA, the CDR3 is TGCAGCGTTGCTCCTACTAGCCGTCCCTACGAGCAGTACTTC.

V usage is TRBV7-6 and J usage is TRBJ2-7; 9 positions agree with TRBD2. This CDR3 has 14 amino acids. CDR1 is SGHVS and CDR2 is FNYEAQ in the germline V gene. Trimming took 3 bases from V and 7 from J; bases not matched to a gene: 7. The CDR3 loop reads CASSFAGGVNEQYF. The CDR3, as DNA: TGTGCCAGCAGCTTCGCGGGGGGGGTCAATGAGCAGTACTTC.

V is TRBV12-3 or TRBV12-4 and J is TRBJ1-2; TRBD1 agrees at 8 bases. This CDR3 has 11 residues. V lost 10 bases, J lost 12 bases, and 10 bases stayed unmatched. The CDR3 loop is CATGDRGGNTF. DNA for the CDR3: TGTGCCACTGGAGACAGGGGTGGAAACACCTTC.

This sequence joins TRBV7-3 and TRBJ2-7; 14 bases agree with TRBD2. The V gene's germline CDR1 is SGHTA and CDR2 FQGTGA. Trimming removed 2 bases from V and 7 bases from J; junction bases left unmatched: 10. The CDR3 sequence is 17 residues long. The CDR3 region has the DNA TGTGCCAGCAGCTTAGGGTCGGGACTAGCGGGAGTAAAAGAGCAGTACTTC. It codes for CASSLGSGLAGVKEQYF.

Regarding this clonotype: The junction does not match germline at one end; this may be a read error. This sequence joins TRBV7-2 and TRBJ2-2; TRBD1 agrees at 7 bases. Germline CDR1 is SGHTA and CDR2 is FQGNSA. This CDR3 contains 16 residues. The chain's CDR3 is CGSSLDPGGNTGELFF. The CDR3 nucleotides read TGTGGCAGCAGCCTAGACCCAGGGGGTAACACCGGGGAGCTGTTTTTT.

This clonotype was counted only a few times. The J gene is TRBJ1-2, the V gene TRBV7-2; tentatively, D is TRBD1 (5 bases). CDR3 size: 14 residues. Trimming left V 1 base short and J 6 bases short, with 12 bases between. Germline CDR1 and CDR2: SGHTA and FQGNSA. CDR3 sequence reads: CASSLGLRGHGYTF. The CDR3 DNA reads as TGTGCCAGCAGCTTAGGGTTGAGGGGCCATGGCTACACCTTC.

This clonotype has just a few counts. The CDR3 reads CAIRTSVQSSYNEQFF. CDR3 sequence (DNA): TGTGCCATACGAACTAGCGTCCAGAGCTCCTACAATGAGCAGTTCTTC. The V call is TRBV10-3, the J call TRBJ2-1; TRBD2 matches 7 bases. Germline CDR1 is ENHRY and CDR2 is SYGVKD. V was clipped by 9 bases and J by 0 bases; unmatched bases: 11. The CDR3 is 16 amino acids.

This clonotype was found many times. This chain connects TRBV20-1 to TRBJ2-7; D remains ambiguous. This CDR3 is 14 amino acids long. Between the trimmed V and J ends, which lost 4 bases and 0 bases, there was a span of 13 bases. Germline CDR1 and CDR2: DFQATT and SNEGSKA (reference sequence). CDR3 nucleotide sequence: TGCAGTGCTATTTTGGGTCTATACTCCTACGAGCAGTACTTC. It is translated as CSAILGLYSYEQYF.

This clonotype was counted ten times or more. The chain employs TRBV30 and TRBJ2-5; D is tentatively TRBD1 or TRBD2 (5 bases each). Germline values: CDR1 GTSNPN, CDR2 SVGIG (reference sequence). The V end was cut by 2 bases, the J end by 0 bases, with 13 bases between. This CDR3 comprises 15 residues. CDR3 DNA sequence: TGTGCCTGGAGTAGTTTAGGGGAGTACCAAGAGACCCAGTACTTC. Protein: CAWSSLGEYQETQYF.

The rearrangement uses TRBV7-3 and TRBJ1-1; 7 bases are a match to TRBD1. The germline V gene has CDR1 SGHTA and CDR2 FQGTGA. V was pared by 5 bases and J by 10 bases, with 7 bases of the junction left unmatched. The CDR3 runs to 12 residues. CDR3 protein: CASSNRQGSAFF. DNA of the CDR3: TGTGCCAGCAGCAATCGACAGGGTTCAGCTTTCTTT.

The chain recombines TRBV6-5 with TRBJ1-5; tentative D call: TRBD1 (5 bases). Germline lookup yields CDR1 MNHEY and CDR2 SVGAGI. CDR3 size: 15 residues. V dropped 2 bases and J dropped 1 base, with 9 bases sitting between them. CDR3 sequence: CASSYPRGSNQPQHF. The CDR3 DNA follows: TGTGCCAGCAGTTACCCTAGGGGCAGCAATCAGCCCCAGCATTTT.

This clonotype occurred many times. The chain has TRBV12-3 or TRBV12-4 and TRBJ1-2, with 9 bases matching TRBD1. V dropped 8 bases and J dropped 5; count of bases not matched to a gene: 12. This CDR3 is 15 amino acids long. Here the CDR3 reads CASDARDRAGYGYTF. The CDR3 DNA follows: TGTGCCAGCGATGCCCGGGACAGGGCTGGGTATGGCTACACCTTC.

A few counts support this clonotype. The chain is built from TRBV6-5 and TRBJ1-5, with D maybe TRBD1 (6 bases). Germline CDR1 reads MNHEY; CDR2 reads SVGAGI. The CDR3 runs to 16 residues. V lost 5 bases and J lost 0, with 14 bases in between. The CDR3 protein is CASSKGQSYSNQPQHF. The CDR3 DNA reads as TGTGCCAGCAGTAAAGGACAGTCATATAGCAATCAGCCCCAGCATTTT.